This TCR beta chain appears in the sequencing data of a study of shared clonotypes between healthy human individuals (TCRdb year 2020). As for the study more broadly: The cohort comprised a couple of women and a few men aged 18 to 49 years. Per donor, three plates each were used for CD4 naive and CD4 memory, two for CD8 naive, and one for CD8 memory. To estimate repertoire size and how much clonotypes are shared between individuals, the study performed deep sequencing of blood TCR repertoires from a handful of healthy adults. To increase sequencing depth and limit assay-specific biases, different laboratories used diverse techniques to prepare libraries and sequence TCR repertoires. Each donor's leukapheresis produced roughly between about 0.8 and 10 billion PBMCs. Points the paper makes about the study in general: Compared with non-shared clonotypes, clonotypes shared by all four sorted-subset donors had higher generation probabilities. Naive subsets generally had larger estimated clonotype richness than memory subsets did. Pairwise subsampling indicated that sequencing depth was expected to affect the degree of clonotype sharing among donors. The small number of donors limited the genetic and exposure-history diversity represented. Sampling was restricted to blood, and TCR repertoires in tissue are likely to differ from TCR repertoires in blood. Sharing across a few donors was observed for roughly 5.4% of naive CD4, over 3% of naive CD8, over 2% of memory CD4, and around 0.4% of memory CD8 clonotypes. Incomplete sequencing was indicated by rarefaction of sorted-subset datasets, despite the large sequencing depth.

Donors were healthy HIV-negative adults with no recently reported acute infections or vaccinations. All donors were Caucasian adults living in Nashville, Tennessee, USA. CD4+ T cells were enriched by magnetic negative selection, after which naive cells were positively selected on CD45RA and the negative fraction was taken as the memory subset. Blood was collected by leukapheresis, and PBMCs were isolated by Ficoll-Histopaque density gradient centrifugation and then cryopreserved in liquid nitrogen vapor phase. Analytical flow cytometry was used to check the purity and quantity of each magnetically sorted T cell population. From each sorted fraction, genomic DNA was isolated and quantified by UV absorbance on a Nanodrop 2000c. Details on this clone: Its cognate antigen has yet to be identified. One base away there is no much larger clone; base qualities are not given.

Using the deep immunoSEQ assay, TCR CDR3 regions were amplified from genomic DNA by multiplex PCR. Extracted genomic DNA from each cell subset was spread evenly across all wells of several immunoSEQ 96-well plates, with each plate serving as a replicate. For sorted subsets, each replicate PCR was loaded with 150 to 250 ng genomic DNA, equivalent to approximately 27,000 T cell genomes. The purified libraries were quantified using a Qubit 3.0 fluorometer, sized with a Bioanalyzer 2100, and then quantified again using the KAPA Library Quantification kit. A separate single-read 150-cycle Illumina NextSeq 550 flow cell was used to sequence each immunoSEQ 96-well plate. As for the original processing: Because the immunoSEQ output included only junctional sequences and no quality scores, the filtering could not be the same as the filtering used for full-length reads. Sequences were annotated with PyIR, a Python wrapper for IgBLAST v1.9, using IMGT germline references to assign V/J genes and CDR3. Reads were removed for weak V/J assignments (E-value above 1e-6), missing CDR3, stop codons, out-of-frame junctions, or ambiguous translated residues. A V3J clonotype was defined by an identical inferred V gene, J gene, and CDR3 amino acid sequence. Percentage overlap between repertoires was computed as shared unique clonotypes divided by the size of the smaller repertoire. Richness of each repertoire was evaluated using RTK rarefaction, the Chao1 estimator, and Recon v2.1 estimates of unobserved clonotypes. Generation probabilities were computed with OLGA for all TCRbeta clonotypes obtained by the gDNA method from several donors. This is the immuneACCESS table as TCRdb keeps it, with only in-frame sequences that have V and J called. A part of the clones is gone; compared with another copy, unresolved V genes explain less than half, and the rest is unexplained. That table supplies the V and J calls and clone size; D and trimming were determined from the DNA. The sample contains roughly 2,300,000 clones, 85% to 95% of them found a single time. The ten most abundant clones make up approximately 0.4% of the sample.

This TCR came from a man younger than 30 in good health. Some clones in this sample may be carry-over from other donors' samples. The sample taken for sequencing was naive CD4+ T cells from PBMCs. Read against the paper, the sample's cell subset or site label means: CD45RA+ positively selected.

The CDR3: CACGQSYGYTF. DNA sequence: TGTGCCTGCGGCCAATCCTATGGCTACACCTTC. The rearrangement combines TRBV6-1 with TRBJ1-2; too little of a D gene remains to name it. CDR1 and CDR2, per the germline V gene, are MNHNS and SASEGT. The CDR3 has 11 amino acids, counting the end cysteine and phenylalanine. Solely the CDR3 DNA is kept, with 33 bases framed from the first base. V is reduced by 11 bases and J by 4 bases, leaving a spacing of 11 bases between them.